This passage covers 27 T cell receptor beta chains from one sample sequenced in a study of blood T cell repertoires in COVID-19. TCRdb's table, derived via immunoSEQ multiplex PCR, lists solely in-frame clones and lacks some. The profile shows some 250,000 clones, roughly 90% of them singletons. The specimen was PBMCs or T cells enriched from blood (not recorded which). These TCRs come from a man aged 40-55 years who had recovered from COVID-19.

The genes are TRBV4-1 and TRBJ2-1; 8 nucleotides line up with TRBD2. In germline, CDR1 is MGHRA, CDR2 YSYEKL. V lost 0 bases and J lost 4; bases outside the gene matches: 5. CDR3 length: 16 amino acids. The DNA of the CDR3 is TGCGCCAGCAGCCAAGATCAAAGCGGGAGTTACAATGAGCAGTTCTTC. It codes for CASSQDQSGSYNEQFF.

This chain links TRBV6-5 with TRBJ2-7, with TRBD2 as a possible D gene (6 bases). The V end was cut by 0 bases, the J end by 3 bases, with 15 bases between. The CDR3 extends over 16 amino acids. Per germline, CDR1 MNHEY and CDR2 SVGAGI. The CDR3 protein is CASSYSRRGADYEQYF. CDR3 bases: TGTGCCAGCAGTTACTCGAGGCGGGGTGCCGACTACGAGCAGTACTTC.

About this clone itself: A much larger clone is a single base away; this may be a read error. The chain links TRBV11-2 to TRBJ1-1, with D uncertain. CDR3 size: 12 residues. In germline, CDR1 is SGHAT, CDR2 FQNNGV. The ends were cut back, 5 bases at V and 0 bases at J, with 4 bases in the middle. In nucleotides, the CDR3 is TGTGCCAGCAGCCAGATGAACACTGAAGCTTTCTTT. It translates to CASSQMNTEAFF.

The chain has TRBV28 and TRBJ1-4, with D possibly being TRBD1 (5 bases). CDR1 MDHEN and CDR2 SYDVKM come from the germline V gene. V gave up 3 bases and J gave up 8 bases, with 13 bases separating them. This CDR3 region has 14 residues. Here the CDR3 reads CASSFLRGKEKLFF. For the CDR3, the DNA is TGTGCCAGCAGTTTCCTTAGGGGTAAAGAAAAACTGTTTTTT.

The chain carries TRBV5-1 and TRBJ1-1, with D tentatively TRBD1 (5 bases). CDR1 is SGHRS and CDR2 is YFSETQ in the germline V gene. Trimming stripped 3 bases from V and 6 bases from J, with 12 bases between. The CDR3 extends over 13 amino acids. In DNA form, the CDR3 reads TGCGCCAGCAGCTCCGCCACAGGCTCTGAAGCTTTCTTT. It translates to CASSSATGSEAFF.

In nucleotides, the CDR3 is TGCGCCAGCAAGATCGGCGGGGACTCCTACGAGCAGTACTTC. Its protein is CASKIGGDSYEQYF. V usage is TRBV10-2 and J usage is TRBJ2-7; D is perhaps TRBD2 (6 bases). The V gene's germline CDR1 is WSHSY and CDR2 SAAADI. Trimming pared 7 bases from V and 0 bases from J, leaving 13 bases between. This CDR3 is 14 amino acids long.

The chain joins TRBV5-4 to TRBJ2-7; no clear D gene. This CDR3 contains 15 residues. The germline V gene encodes CDR1 SGHNT and CDR2 YYREEE (reference sequence). Trimming removed 4 bases at V and 2 bases at J, with 16 bases between. CDR3 sequence (DNA): TGTGCCAGCAGCGCTACTTTTGACGGAGCCTACGAGCAGTACTTC. Protein: CASSATFDGAYEQYF.

V usage is TRBV12-3 or TRBV12-4 and J usage is TRBJ1-1; D is undetermined. V lost 7 bases and J lost 2, with 5 bases in between. CDR3 length: 11 amino acids. CDR3 DNA sequence: TGTGCCAGCATTAAAAACACTGAAGCTTTCTTT. It codes for CASIKNTEAFF.

The CDR3 sequence is CASSPDTYNEQFF. The CDR3, as DNA: TGTGCCAGCAGCCCTGACACCTACAATGAGCAGTTCTTC. This chain connects TRBV3-1 (or the pseudogene TRBV3-2) to TRBJ2-1; no clear D gene. V was cut by 4 bases and J by 2 bases, with 6 bases left in between. The CDR3 contains 13 residues. The germline CDR1 and CDR2 sequences are LGHDT and YNNKEL (reference sequence).

The chain links TRBV7-9 to TRBJ1-1; D is perhaps TRBD1 (5 bases). Per the germline V gene, CDR1 is SEHNR and CDR2 is FQNEAQ (reference sequence). V was shortened by 2 bases and J by 3 bases, with 10 bases between the two germline ends. The CDR3 consists of 14 residues. CDR3: CASSLIGGDTEAFF. The CDR3, as DNA: TGTGCCAGCAGCTTAATCGGGGGGGACACTGAAGCTTTCTTT.

This chain connects TRBV7-6 to TRBJ2-2; no firm D call. This CDR3 region has 14 residues. Trimming took off 2 bases at V and 8 bases at J, with 12 bases between the two ends. Germline CDR1 is SGHVS and CDR2 is FNYEAQ. The DNA of the CDR3 is TGTGCCAGCAGCTTAAGTACTCTTGTGGGGGAGCTGTTTTTT. Amino acid sequence: CASSLSTLVGELFF.

This clone was detected a few times. This chain connects TRBV7-3 to TRBJ2-1; 14 bases are a match to TRBD2. Germline V gene data show CDR1 as SGHTA and CDR2 as FQGTGA. With V trimmed by 4 bases and J by 8 bases, 4 bases remained unmatched. The CDR3 is made up of 15 amino acids. Here the CDR3 reads CASSSGLAGVYEQFF. The CDR3 DNA reads TGTGCCAGCAGCTCGGGACTAGCGGGAGTTTATGAGCAGTTCTTC.

The CDR3 is CASSQAAPYEQYF. The CDR3 region has the DNA TGTGCCAGCAGCCAAGCGGCACCCTACGAGCAGTACTTC. The chain has TRBV7-2 and TRBJ2-7, with D possibly being TRBD2 (5 bases). The V and J ends lost 5 bases and 2 bases respectively, with 10 bases between them. CDR1 SGHTA and CDR2 FQGNSA come from the germline V gene. The CDR3 length is 13 residues.

In its sample, this clone was seen a few times. This chain joins TRBV27 and TRBJ1-1, with 10 nucleotides matching TRBD1. The trim removed 5 bases at V and 4 bases at J, leaving 7 bases unmatched. Germline V CDR1 and CDR2: MNHEY, SMNVEV (reference sequence). This CDR3 spans 15 amino acids. The CDR3 DNA is TGTGCCAGCAGTCCGGGACAGGGGTCGGGCACTGAAGCTTTCTTT. Its translation: CASSPGQGSGTEAFF.

The chain uses TRBV7-8 and TRBJ1-1; no firm D call. The CDR3 spans 14 residues. Germline V gene lookup returns CDR1 SGHVS and CDR2 FQNEAQ. The ends were cut back, 9 bases at V and 2 bases at J, with 16 bases in the middle. This CDR3 reads CASRRAAVNTEAFF. The CDR3 DNA is TGTGCCAGTCGGAGGGCGGCCGTTAACACTGAAGCTTTCTTT.

The chain uses TRBV7-4 and TRBJ2-1, with TRBD2 matching 8 bases. The CDR3 spans 16 residues. Germline CDR1 reads SGHVT; CDR2 reads SQSDAQ. The V and J ends lost 1 base and 9 bases, in that order; junction bases with no gene match: 11. The DNA of the CDR3 is TGTGCCAGCAGCTTAGTCTGCCTAGCGGGCCCCAGTGAGCAGTTCTTC. Translation: CASSLVCLAGPSEQFF.

This chain joins TRBV7-2 and TRBJ2-3, with 12 positions matching TRBD1. This CDR3 has 17 residues. V shed 4 bases and J 1 base; nucleotides not matched to a gene: 6. Germline CDR1 is SGHTA and CDR2 is FQGNSA. CDR3 DNA: TGTGCCAGCAGCTGGGACAGGGGGCGCCGGGGCACAGATACGCAGTATTTT. It translates to CASSWDRGRRGTDTQYF.

The V gene is TRBV6-5, the J gene TRBJ1-1; D remains unclear. V gave up 0 bases and J gave up 5 bases, with 10 bases separating them. In germline, CDR1 is MNHEY, CDR2 SVGAGI. This CDR3 region has 14 residues. The CDR3 sequence is CASSYSSRRTEAFF. CDR3 DNA sequence: TGTGCCAGCAGTTACTCGTCGAGGCGGACTGAAGCTTTCTTT.

V usage is TRBV30 and J usage is TRBJ1-2, with D maybe TRBD1 (5 bases). Trimming pared 0 bases from V and 7 bases from J, leaving 21 bases between. CDR1 and CDR2 (germline): GTSNPN, SVGIG (reference sequence). The length of the CDR3 is 16 residues. CDR3 in DNA: TGTGCCTGGAGTGTCCTCTTTCAGGGAGGGTTTGCTGGCTACACCTTC. It translates to CAWSVLFQGGFAGYTF.

This clone occurred once. J is TRBJ2-5 and V is TRBV9; the match to TRBD2 covers 9 bases. The CDR3 is made up of 17 amino acids. V lost 4 bases and J lost 2; bases outside the gene matches: 12. Per the germline V gene, CDR1 is SGDLS and CDR2 is YYNGEE. The CDR3 region has the DNA TGTGCCAGCAGCCCAGGCATTGTAGCGGGGGCACAAGAGACCCAGTACTTC. This codes for CASSPGIVAGAQETQYF.

This rearrangement joins TRBV6-5 to TRBJ2-1; 9 bases agree with TRBD1. Trimming took 8 bases from V and 9 from J; bases not matched to a gene: 14. CDR1 is MNHEY, CDR2 SVGAGI, per germline. This CDR3 comprises 15 residues. CDR3 bases: TGTGCCAGCGGAGAGGGTACAGGGGGCTCTGGTGAGCAGTTCTTC. Protein: CASGEGTGGSGEQFF.

This clone was counted a few times. The chain uses TRBV5-8 and TRBJ2-1; TRBD2 aligns across 7 bases. This CDR3 has 15 amino acids. Germline trimming cut 7 bases from V and 7 bases from J; bases unmatched to any gene: 14. Germline-derived CDR1 and CDR2 are SGHTS and YDEGEE. In DNA form, the CDR3 reads TGTGCCAGCGGACCCGAGCGGGATCACGTGAATGAGCAGTTCTTC. Translation gives CASGPERDHVNEQFF.

This clone has just a few counts. The chain recombines TRBV5-4 with TRBJ1-6, with a possible D match to TRBD1 (6 bases). V gave up 3 bases and J gave up 6 bases, with 19 bases separating them. The CDR3 totals 17 residues. Germline CDR1 reads SGHNT; CDR2 reads YYREEE (reference sequence). The chain's CDR3 is CASSSGATQGSNSPLHF. In nucleotides, the CDR3 is TGTGCCAGCAGCTCCGGGGCGACACAGGGATCTAATTCACCCCTCCACTTT.

The V call is TRBV27, the J call TRBJ1-1; the D gene is possibly TRBD1 (6 bases). Looked up from germline, CDR1 is MNHEY and CDR2 is SMNVEV (reference sequence). Trimming removed 6 bases from V and 0 bases from J, with 11 bases in between. This CDR3 has 14 residues. The CDR3 nucleotides read TGTGCCAGCAGCCGGACAGTGATGAACACTGAAGCTTTCTTT. It specifies CASSRTVMNTEAFF.

The rearrangement uses TRBV7-6 and TRBJ2-1; a weak D match, TRBD2 (5 bases). Germline CDR1 reads SGHVS; CDR2 reads FNYEAQ. Trimming removed 7 bases at V and 3 bases at J, with 19 bases between. There are 16 residues in the CDR3. CDR3 amino acids: CASTQDEGAIYNEQFF. As DNA, the CDR3 is TGTGCCAGCACCCAAGATGAGGGTGCTATCTACAATGAGCAGTTCTTC.

The rearrangement uses TRBV11-2 and TRBJ2-2, with D hard to call. This CDR3 is 12 amino acids long. Per the germline V gene, CDR1 is SGHAT and CDR2 is FQNNGV. V lost 3 bases to trimming and J lost 5 bases, with 4 bases between them. CDR3 sequence reads: CASSFSTGELFF. In DNA form, the CDR3 reads TGTGCCAGCAGCTTTTCTACCGGGGAGCTGTTTTTT.

The V call is TRBV28, the J call TRBJ2-7; D unclear. The CDR3 loop spans 13 amino acids. Per the germline V gene, CDR1 is MDHEN and CDR2 is SYDVKM. Trimming pared 2 bases from V and 2 bases from J, leaving 7 bases between. The CDR3 loop is CASSLAAAYEQYF. CDR3 nucleotides: TGTGCCAGCAGTTTAGCGGCGGCCTACGAGCAGTACTTC.